The rows below give T cell receptor beta chains drawn from one sample of a study of CD8 T cells in ankylosing spondylitis. In TCRdb, the 5' RACE reads were re-called with MiXCR into one record per CDR3 protein. The sample yields some 85,000 distinct CDR3 sequences, around 8.5% seen once. What was sequenced was blood, either unsorted or a sorted T cell fraction (not recorded which). Every receptor here comes from a male donor with ankylosing spondylitis. The CDR3 runs from the conserved cysteine through the conserved F or W. The order of the fields is D gene, clone size, J gene, V gene, CDR3 DNA, CDR3 protein. The D gene is left open where the match is weak. Rows may omit the clone size; those that give it use once, few, many or a size class.

d_call: TRBD2; clone_size: few; j_call: TRBJ2-7; v_call: TRBV20-1; cdr3_nt: TGCAGTGCTAGAGGGATAGCGGGGATCTCCTACGAGCAGTACTTC; cdr3_aa: CSARGIAGISYEQYF
d_call: -; clone_size: few; j_call: TRBJ1-2; v_call: TRBV5-6; cdr3_nt: TGTGCCAGCAGCGCCGAGGGTGTCGGGACCTTC; cdr3_aa: CASSAEGVGTF
d_call: TRBD2; clone_size: few; j_call: TRBJ2-5; v_call: TRBV29-1; cdr3_nt: TGCAGCGTCGGACTAGAAGGGGAGACCCAGTACTTC; cdr3_aa: CSVGLEGETQYF
d_call: TRBD2; clone_size: -; j_call: TRBJ2-7; v_call: TRBV12-3/TRBV12-4; cdr3_nt: TGTGCCAGCAGTTTATCAGCGGGAGTATCTGGGCAGTACTTC; cdr3_aa: CASSLSAGVSGQYF
d_call: -; clone_size: -; j_call: TRBJ2-7; v_call: TRBV5-5; cdr3_nt: TGTGCCAGCAGCTTGGTTCGGATGGTAGCCTACGAGCAGTACTTC; cdr3_aa: CASSLVRMVAYEQYF
d_call: TRBD1; clone_size: -; j_call: TRBJ2-1; v_call: TRBV7-9; cdr3_nt: TGTGCCAGCAGCACCCAAACAGGGGGCGCTCGAAATGAGCAGTTCTTC; cdr3_aa: CASSTQTGGARNEQFF
d_call: -; clone_size: -; j_call: TRBJ2-1; v_call: TRBV2; cdr3_nt: TGTGCCAGCAGTCCGTTCCGGGATGAGCAGTTCTTC; cdr3_aa: CASSPFRDEQFF
d_call: TRBD1; clone_size: few; j_call: TRBJ2-1; v_call: TRBV16; cdr3_nt: TGTGCCAGCAATTTGGGGACAGGGGGCAATGAGCAGTTCTTC; cdr3_aa: CASNLGTGGNEQFF
d_call: TRBD2; clone_size: few; j_call: TRBJ2-1; v_call: TRBV12-5; cdr3_nt: TGTGCTAGTGGTTTGGTAGTTAATATTGGCGGGAGCTACAATGAGCAGTTCTTC; cdr3_aa: CASGLVVNIGGSYNEQFF
d_call: -; clone_size: few; j_call: TRBJ2-5; v_call: TRBV6-5; cdr3_nt: TGTGCCAGCAGTTACCCGCCCGGGACCCAGTACTTC; cdr3_aa: CASSYPPGTQYF
d_call: -; clone_size: many; j_call: TRBJ2-1; v_call: TRBV27; cdr3_nt: TGTGCCAGCAGCTGGGGGGACAGTTACAATGAGCAGTTCTTC; cdr3_aa: CASSWGDSYNEQFF
d_call: -; clone_size: many; j_call: TRBJ1-5; v_call: TRBV7-9; cdr3_nt: TGTGCCAGCAGCTTAGTAGGGGCTGATCAGCCCCAGCATTTT; cdr3_aa: CASSLVGADQPQHF
d_call: TRBD2; clone_size: many; j_call: TRBJ2-1; v_call: TRBV4-1; cdr3_nt: TGCGCCAGCAGCCAAGGGCGGGAGGGCCGCTCCTACAATGAGCAGTTCTTC; cdr3_aa: CASSQGREGRSYNEQFF
d_call: TRBD1; clone_size: -; j_call: TRBJ1-4; v_call: TRBV7-8; cdr3_nt: TGTGCCAGCAGCCCCGAGGGACAGGGGGCAGAAAAACTGTTTTTT; cdr3_aa: CASSPEGQGAEKLFF
d_call: -; clone_size: -; j_call: TRBJ1-1; v_call: TRBV2; cdr3_nt: TGTGCCAGCAGTGAGGGGCGGCCCCTGGACGGAGCTTTCTTT; cdr3_aa: CASSEGRPLDGAFF
d_call: -; clone_size: many; j_call: TRBJ1-5; v_call: TRBV12-3/TRBV12-4; cdr3_nt: TGTGCCAGCAGCGACAGTAGCAATCAGCCCCAGCATTTT; cdr3_aa: CASSDSSNQPQHF
d_call: TRBD1; clone_size: many; j_call: TRBJ2-3; v_call: TRBV15; cdr3_nt: TGTGCCACCAGCAGAGGTGCAGGGGGCATTAAGACAGATACGCAGTATTTT; cdr3_aa: CATSRGAGGIKTDTQYF
d_call: -; clone_size: many; j_call: TRBJ2-7; v_call: TRBV7-8; cdr3_nt: TGTGCCAGCAGCTTAGGAGCCTCCGAGCAGTACTTC; cdr3_aa: CASSLGASEQYF